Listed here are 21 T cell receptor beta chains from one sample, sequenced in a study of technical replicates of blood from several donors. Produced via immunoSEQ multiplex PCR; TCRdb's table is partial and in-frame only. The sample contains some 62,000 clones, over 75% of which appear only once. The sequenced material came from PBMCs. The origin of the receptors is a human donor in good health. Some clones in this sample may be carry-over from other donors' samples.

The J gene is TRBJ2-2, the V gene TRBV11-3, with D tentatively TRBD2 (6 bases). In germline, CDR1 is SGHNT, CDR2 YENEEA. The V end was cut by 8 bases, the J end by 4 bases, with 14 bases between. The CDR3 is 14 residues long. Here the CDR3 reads CASRLGGTTGELFF. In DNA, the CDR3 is TGTGCCAGCCGCCTCGGCGGGACCACCGGGGAGCTGTTTTTT.

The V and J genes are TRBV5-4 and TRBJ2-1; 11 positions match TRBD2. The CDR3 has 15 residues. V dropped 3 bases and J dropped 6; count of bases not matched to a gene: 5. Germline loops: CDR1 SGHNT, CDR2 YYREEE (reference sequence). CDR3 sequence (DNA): TGTGCCAGCAGCTCTATAGCGGGAGGGCCCAATGAGCAGTTCTTC. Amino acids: CASSSIAGGPNEQFF.

The DNA of the CDR3 is TGTGCCAGCAGCAAAGATGGGACTAGCTACTACGAGCAGTACTTC. Its protein is CASSKDGTSYYEQYF. The rearrangement links TRBV21-1 to TRBJ2-7; the D call of TRBD2 is as the table states it, not checked on the DNA. TRBV21-1 is given as a pseudogene. This CDR3 contains 15 residues.

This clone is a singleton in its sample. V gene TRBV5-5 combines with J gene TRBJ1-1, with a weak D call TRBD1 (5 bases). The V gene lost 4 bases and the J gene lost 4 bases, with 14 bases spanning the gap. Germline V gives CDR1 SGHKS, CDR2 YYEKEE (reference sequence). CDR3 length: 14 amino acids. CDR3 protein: CASSADSWSTEAFF. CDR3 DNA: TGTGCCAGCAGCGCCGACAGCTGGAGCACTGAAGCTTTCTTT.

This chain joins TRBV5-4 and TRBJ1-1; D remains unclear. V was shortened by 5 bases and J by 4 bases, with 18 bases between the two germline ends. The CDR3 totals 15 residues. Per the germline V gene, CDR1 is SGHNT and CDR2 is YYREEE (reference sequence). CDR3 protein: CASSRLDGVGTEAFF. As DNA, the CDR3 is TGTGCCAGCAGTAGATTAGACGGGGTAGGCACTGAAGCTTTCTTT.

The CDR3 nucleotides are TGCGCCAGCAGCTTGGTTCAGGGGCGCGATGAGCAGTTCTTC. Translated, it gives CASSLVQGRDEQFF. This chain connects TRBV5-1 to TRBJ2-1, with a possible D match to TRBD1 (6 bases). There are 14 residues in the CDR3. Trimming pared 0 bases from V and 8 bases from J, leaving 12 bases between. Germline V lookup: CDR1 SGHRS, CDR2 YFSETQ.

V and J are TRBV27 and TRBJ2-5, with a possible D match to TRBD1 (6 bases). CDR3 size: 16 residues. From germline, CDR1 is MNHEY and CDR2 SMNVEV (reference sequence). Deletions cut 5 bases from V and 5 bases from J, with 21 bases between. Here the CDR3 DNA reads TGTGCCAGCAGTCCGATTTGGACGACAGGTTCCGAGACCCAGTACTTC. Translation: CASSPIWTTGSETQYF.

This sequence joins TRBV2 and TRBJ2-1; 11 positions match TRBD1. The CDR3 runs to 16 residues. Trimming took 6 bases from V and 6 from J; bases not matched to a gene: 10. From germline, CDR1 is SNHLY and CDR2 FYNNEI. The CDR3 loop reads CASRVVLDRGPNEQFF. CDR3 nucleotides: TGTGCCAGCAGAGTAGTTTTGGACAGGGGGCCCAATGAGCAGTTCTTC.

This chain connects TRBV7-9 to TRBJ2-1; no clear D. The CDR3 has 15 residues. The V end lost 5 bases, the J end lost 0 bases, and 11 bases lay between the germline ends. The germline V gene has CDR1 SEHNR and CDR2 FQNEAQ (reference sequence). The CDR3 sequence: CASSRDRSSYNEQFF. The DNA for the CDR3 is TGTGCCAGCAGCCGAGACCGGAGCTCCTACAATGAGCAGTTCTTC.

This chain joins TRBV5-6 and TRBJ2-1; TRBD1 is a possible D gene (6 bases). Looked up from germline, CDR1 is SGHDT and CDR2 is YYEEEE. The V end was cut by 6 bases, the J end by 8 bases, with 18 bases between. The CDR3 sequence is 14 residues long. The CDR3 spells CASNNDRNRDEQFF. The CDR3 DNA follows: TGTGCCAGCAACAACGACAGGAATAGGGATGAGCAGTTCTTC.

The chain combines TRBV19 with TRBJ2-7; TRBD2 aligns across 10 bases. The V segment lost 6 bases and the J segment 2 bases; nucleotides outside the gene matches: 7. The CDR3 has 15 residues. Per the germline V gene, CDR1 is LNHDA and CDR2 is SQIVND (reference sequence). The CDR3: CASSLSGRATYEQYF. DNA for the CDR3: TGTGCCAGTAGCCTAAGCGGGAGGGCCACCTACGAGCAGTACTTC.

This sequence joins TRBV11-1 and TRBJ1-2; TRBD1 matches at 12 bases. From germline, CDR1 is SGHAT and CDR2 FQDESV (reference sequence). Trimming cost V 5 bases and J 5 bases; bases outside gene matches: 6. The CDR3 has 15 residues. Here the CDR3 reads CASSRDRGRLYGYTF. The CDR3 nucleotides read TGTGCCAGCAGCCGGGACAGGGGGCGTCTGTATGGCTACACCTTC.

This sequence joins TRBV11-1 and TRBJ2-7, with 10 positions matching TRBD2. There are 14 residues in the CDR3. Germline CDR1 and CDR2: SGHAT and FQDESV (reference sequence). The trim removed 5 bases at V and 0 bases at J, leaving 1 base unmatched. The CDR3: CASSRTSGSYEQYF. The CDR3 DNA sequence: TGTGCCAGCAGCCGGACTAGCGGCTCCTACGAGCAGTACTTC.

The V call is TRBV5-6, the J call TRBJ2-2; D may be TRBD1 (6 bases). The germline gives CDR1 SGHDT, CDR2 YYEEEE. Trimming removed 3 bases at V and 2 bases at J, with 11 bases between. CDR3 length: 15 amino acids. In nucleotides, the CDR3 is TGTGCCAGCAGCTGGACAGTGATCAACACCGGGGAGCTGTTTTTT. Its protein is CASSWTVINTGELFF.

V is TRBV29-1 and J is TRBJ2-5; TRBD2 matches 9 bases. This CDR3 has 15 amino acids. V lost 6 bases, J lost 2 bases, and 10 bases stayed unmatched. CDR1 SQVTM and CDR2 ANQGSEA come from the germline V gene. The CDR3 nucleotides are TGCAGCGTAGAGAGACTAGCGGACCAGCAAGAGACCCAGTACTTC. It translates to CSVERLADQQETQYF.

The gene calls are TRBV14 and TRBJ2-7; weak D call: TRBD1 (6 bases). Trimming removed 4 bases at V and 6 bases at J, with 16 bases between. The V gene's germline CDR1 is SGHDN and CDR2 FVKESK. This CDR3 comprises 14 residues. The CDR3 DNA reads TGTGCCAGCAGCCTATGGACCGAACAGGGCGAGCAGTACTTC. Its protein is CASSLWTEQGEQYF.

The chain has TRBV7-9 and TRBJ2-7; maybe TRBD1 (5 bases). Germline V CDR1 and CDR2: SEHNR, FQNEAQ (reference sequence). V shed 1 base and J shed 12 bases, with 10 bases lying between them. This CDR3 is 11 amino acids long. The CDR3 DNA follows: TGTGCCAGCAGCTTAGGGTCAGGGTCGTACTTC. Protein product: CASSLGSGSYF.

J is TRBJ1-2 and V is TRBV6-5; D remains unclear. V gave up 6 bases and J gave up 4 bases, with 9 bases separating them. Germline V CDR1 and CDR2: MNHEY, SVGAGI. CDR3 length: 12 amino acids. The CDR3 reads CASSLVGYGYTF. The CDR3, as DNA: TGTGCCAGCAGCTTGGTCGGCTATGGCTACACCTTC.

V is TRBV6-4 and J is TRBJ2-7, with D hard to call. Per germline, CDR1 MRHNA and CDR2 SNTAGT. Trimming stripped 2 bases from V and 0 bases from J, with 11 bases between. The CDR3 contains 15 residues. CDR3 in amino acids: CASSDRRLSSYEQYF. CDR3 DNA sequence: TGTGCCAGCAGTGACCGCAGGCTTAGCTCCTACGAGCAGTACTTC.

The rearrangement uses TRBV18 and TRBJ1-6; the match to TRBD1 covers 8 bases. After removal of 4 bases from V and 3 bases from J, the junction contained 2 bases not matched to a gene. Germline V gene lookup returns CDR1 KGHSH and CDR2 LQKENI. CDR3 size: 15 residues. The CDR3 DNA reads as TGTGCCAGCTCACAGGGACAGGACTATAATTCACCCCTCCACTTT. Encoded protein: CASSQGQDYNSPLHF.

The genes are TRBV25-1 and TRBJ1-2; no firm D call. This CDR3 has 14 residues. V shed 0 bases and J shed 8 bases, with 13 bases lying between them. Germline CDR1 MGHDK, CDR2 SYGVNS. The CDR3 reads CASSEYGRDKGYTF. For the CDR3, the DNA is TGTGCCAGCAGTGAATATGGGAGGGATAAAGGCTACACCTTC.